Reported below is one T cell receptor (beta chain). Its antigen remains unknown. These data are taken from a study of beta chain features in type 1 diabetes. From germline, CDR1 is SGHKS and CDR2 YYEKEE (reference sequence). This CDR3 is built from 16 residues. Trimming took 1 base from V and 9 from J; bases not matched to a gene: 15. The sequenced template was cDNA made from the entire isolated RNA. The assay was immunoSEQ multiplex PCR, and TCRdb's table has in-frame clones only and misses some. The sample yields 200,000 to 250,000 clones, around 14% seen once. Study-wide results and limits: TCRB CDR3s were moderately but significantly shorter in Type 1 diabetes patients in all four CD4+ subsets.

The receptor was isolated from a man aged 30 to 45 with type 1 diabetes. The rearrangement uses TRBV5-5 and TRBJ2-5; 7 nucleotides align to TRBD1. Sequenced input: naive CD4+ T cells from blood. The CDR3 reads CASSLWAGGRGGAQYF. In DNA, the CDR3 is TGTGCCAGCAGCTTGTGGGCAGGGGGAAGAGGGGGCGCCCAGTACTTC.